This T cell receptor beta chain was recovered during a study of siplizumab effects on memory and regulatory T cells. The CDR3 loop spans 13 amino acids. The ends were cut back, 10 bases at V and 0 bases at J, with 12 bases in the middle. Germline loops: CDR1 LGHNT, CDR2 FRNRAP. Sequencing used immunoSEQ multiplex PCR; TCRdb keeps in-frame clones, though not all of them. The sample holds around 45,000 clones, more than 85% seen once. The chain joins TRBV12-5 to TRBJ1-1, with D hard to call. The sequenced material came from naive CD8+ T cells sorted from blood. The TCR was taken from a human donor in good health. The CDR3 spells CAIPHPLNTEAFF. The CDR3 DNA reads TGTGCTATCCCCCACCCCCTGAACACTGAAGCTTTCTTT.